The present entry profiles one T cell receptor beta chain with its context. The CDR3 is made up of 16 amino acids. J lost 0 bases, V lost 2 bases, and 3 bases had no gene match. Germline loops: CDR1 LGHNA, CDR2 YNFKEQ. This specimen belongs to a study of blood T cell repertoires in COVID-19. For the study at large: Some COVID-19 samples were acute and others convalescent; all came from the United States, Italy and Spain.

Sequencing was performed with immunoSEQ multiplex PCR; in TCRdb, only in-frame clones are kept and a portion is missing. The sample has just over 300,000 clones; about 90% are singletons. This TCR was recovered from a woman aged 30 to 39 with COVID-19, enrolled during active disease. The sample was peripheral blood. The chain combines TRBV4-2 with TRBJ2-1; 8 nucleotides agree with TRBD1. CDR3 nucleotides: TGTGCCAGCAGCCAACCAGGGGGCTCCTCCTACAATGAGCAGTTCTTC. Protein: CASSQPGGSSYNEQFF.